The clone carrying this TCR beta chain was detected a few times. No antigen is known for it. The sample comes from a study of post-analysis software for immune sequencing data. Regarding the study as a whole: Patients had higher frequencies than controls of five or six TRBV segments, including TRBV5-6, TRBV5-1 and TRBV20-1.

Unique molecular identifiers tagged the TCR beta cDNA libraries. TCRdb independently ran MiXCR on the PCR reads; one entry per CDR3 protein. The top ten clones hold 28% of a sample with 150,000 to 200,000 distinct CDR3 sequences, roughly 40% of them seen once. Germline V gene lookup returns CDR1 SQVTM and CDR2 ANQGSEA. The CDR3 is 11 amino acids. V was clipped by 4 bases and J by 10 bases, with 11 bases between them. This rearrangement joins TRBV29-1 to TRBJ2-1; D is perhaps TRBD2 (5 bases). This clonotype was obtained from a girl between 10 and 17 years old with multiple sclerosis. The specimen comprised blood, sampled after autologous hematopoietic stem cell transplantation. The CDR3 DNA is TGCAGCGTTGGGCGAGCGGTAGAGCAGTTCTTC. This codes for CSVGRAVEQFF.